This T cell receptor (beta chain) derives from a study of cytomegalovirus exposure and HLA in healthy donors. Study information: Assignment to the Caucasian-associated ancestry cluster applied to approximately 80% of the approximately 390 genotyped donors. Broader study findings: V- and J-gene trimming of TCR beta was linked (in a later analysis) to a missense DCLRE1C variant. DRB1 had the most TCR associations and HLA-C the fewest, a later analysis found, with rates varying by HLA locus.

Vbeta (60) and Jbeta (13) primers were used in the PCR. Method: immunoSEQ multiplex PCR; TCRdb's copy keeps in-frame clones and lacks some. The profile shows approximately 93,000 clones, around three quarters of them singletons. Unmatched junction bases numbered 12, after V lost 10 bases and J lost 10 bases. The V gene's germline CDR1 is SNHLY and CDR2 FYNNEI. The CDR3 consists of 14 residues. On this clone itself: Its antigen is unidentified.

This receptor was identified in a male donor in good health and CMV-seropositive. Sequenced input: PBMCs. The chain recombines TRBV2 with TRBJ1-6, with 8 bases lining up with TRBD1. This CDR3 is CATADRVGRSPLHF. CDR3 bases: TGTGCCACCGCGGACAGGGTAGGGCGCTCACCCCTCCACTTT.